This T cell receptor beta chain was observed in a study of cytomegalovirus exposure and HLA in healthy donors. The study, taken as a whole, reports: V- and J-gene trimming of TCR beta was linked (in a later analysis) to a missense DCLRE1C variant. Most CMV-associated TCR beta chains were later found to appear HLA-restricted.

Remarks on this clone: The antigen is undetermined.

Primers for the PCR totalled 60 Vbeta and 13 Jbeta. Sequencing used immunoSEQ multiplex PCR; TCRdb keeps in-frame clones, though not all of them. The profile shows around 200,000 clones, roughly 80% of them singletons. From germline, CDR1 is SQVTM and CDR2 ANQGSEA. V lost 4 bases and J lost 10; bases outside the gene matches: 3. The CDR3 loop spans 10 amino acids. This TCR derives from a woman aged 18-35 years in good health and CMV-seronegative. The genes are TRBV29-1 and TRBJ1-1; 7 bases line up with TRBD1. The sequenced sample consisted of PBMCs. The CDR3 sequence is CSVVTGVAFF. CDR3 DNA: TGCAGCGTTGTTACAGGGGTAGCTTTCTTT.